Reported below is one T cell receptor (beta chain). As yet, its antigen is unknown. This sample was included in a study of cytomegalovirus exposure and HLA in healthy donors. Study results and caveats: A list of 164 TCR beta chains associated with cytomegalovirus was given. In a later analysis, first-cohort TCR clusters were found to tend to co-occur in the 130 or so validation repertoires.

CDR1 is MNHEY, CDR2 SMNVEV, per germline (reference sequence). The junction had 4 bases not matched to a gene; V was cut back by 6 bases and J by 1 base. CDR3 length: 14 residues. Sequencing used immunoSEQ multiplex PCR; TCRdb keeps in-frame clones, though not all of them. The table has 150,000 or so clones, roughly nine tenths seen once. The donors formed part of the roughly 120-subject validation cohort, distinct from the approximately 670-subject first cohort. The clonotype comes from a woman younger than 30 in good health and CMV-seropositive. Sequencing used PBMCs. The rearrangement links TRBV27 to TRBJ2-7, with 9 bases that match TRBD1. The DNA of the CDR3 is TGTGCCAGCAGAACCGGGACAGGGTCCTACGAGCAGTACTTC. Translation: CASRTGTGSYEQYF.